This T cell receptor (beta chain) is from a study of post-analysis software for immune sequencing data. Prepared libraries of TCR beta cDNA carried unique molecular identifiers. One entry per CDR3 protein, called by TCRdb with MiXCR from the PCR reads. The sample holds about 180,000 distinct CDR3 sequences, around 28% seen once. This clonotype was counted ten times or more. Its antigen is as yet unknown. The study's findings and limits: Controls had lower frequencies than patients of 4 or 5 TRBV segments, which included TRBV5-6, TRBV5-1 and TRBV20-1.

Germline V lookup: CDR1 LGHDT, CDR2 YNNKEL (reference sequence). V was pared by 1 base and J by 4 bases, with 10 bases between. The CDR3 contains 14 residues. The chain couples TRBV3-1 to TRBJ2-5; TRBD2 is a possible D gene (6 bases). This TCR was sampled from a girl aged 10-17 years with multiple sclerosis. The sequencing sample was made of blood. The CDR3 sequence: CASSQGTGRETQYF. As DNA, the CDR3 is TGTGCCAGCAGCCAAGGAACCGGGAGAGAGACCCAGTACTTC.